This T cell receptor (beta chain) came from a study of blood T cell repertoires in COVID-19. Study details: Nucleic acid was either cDNA or gDNA, and it came from T cells, B-cell-depleted T cells, or PBMCs.

The ends lost 5 bases at V and 3 bases at J; junction bases unmatched: 3. CDR1 SGHAT and CDR2 FQNNGV come from the germline V gene. The CDR3 totals 15 residues. TCRdb's copy holds only in-frame clones and misses some; the assay was immunoSEQ multiplex PCR. This sample has more than 200,000 clones; roughly 87% occur once, and the top ten carry around 3.3%. Comments on this clone: Other DNA variants within this sample encode the same CDR3.

This TCR derives from a man aged 18 to 35 with active or convalescent COVID-19. The sample consisted of peripheral blood. The V and J genes are TRBV11-2 and TRBJ2-1; 11 nucleotides match TRBD1. The CDR3 protein is CASSLGQGGYNEQFF. The DNA of the CDR3 is TGTGCCAGCAGCCTGGGACAGGGGGGCTACAATGAGCAGTTCTTC.